This T cell receptor beta chain was sequenced in a study of neurological immune-mediated disorders. Whole-study results and caveats: According to phylogenetic grouping, one related-CDR3 cluster, a possible signature, contained the repertoires of 18 of 34 multiple sclerosis patients. HTLV-1-associated myelopathy had the most TCR clonal expansion, whereas multiple sclerosis had the least (lower than in healthy controls).

TCRdb reprocessed the 5' RACE reads with MiXCR, giving one entry per CDR3 protein. Of about 95,000 distinct CDR3 sequences listed, 3.5% were seen once; the top ten hold approximately 5.9%. Germline loops: CDR1 LNHNV, CDR2 YYDKDF (reference sequence). V was trimmed by 5 bases and J by 3 bases, leaving 10 bases between them. This CDR3 contains 13 residues. This clonotype was counted many times. Antigen unknown. The chain has TRBV15 and TRBJ2-5; maybe TRBD2 (6 bases). The source is a woman under 30 with multiple sclerosis. The material sequenced was PBMCs. CDR3 bases: TGTGCCACCAGCCGCCGCGGGAAAGAGACCCAGTACTTC. Protein: CATSRRGKETQYF.